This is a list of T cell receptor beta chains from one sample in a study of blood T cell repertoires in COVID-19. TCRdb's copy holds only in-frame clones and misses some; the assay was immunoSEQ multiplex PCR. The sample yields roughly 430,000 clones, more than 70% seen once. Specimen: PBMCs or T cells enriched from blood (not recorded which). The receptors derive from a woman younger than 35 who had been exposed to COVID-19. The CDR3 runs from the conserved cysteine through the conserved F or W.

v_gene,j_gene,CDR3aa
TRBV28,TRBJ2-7,CASSLGGTTDSYEQYF
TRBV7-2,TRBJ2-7,CASSPHLGQGGNEQYF
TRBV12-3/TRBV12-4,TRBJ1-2,CASSPSGNGYTF
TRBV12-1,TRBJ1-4,CASLRGLGEKLFF
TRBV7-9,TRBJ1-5,CASSSGGGNQPQHF
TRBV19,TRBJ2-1,CATSGLLDNEQFF
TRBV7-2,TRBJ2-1,CASSSGLAGGLNEQFF
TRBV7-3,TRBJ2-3,CASSPGGFGLGTDTQYF
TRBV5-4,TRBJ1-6,CASSPKAGSYNSPLHF
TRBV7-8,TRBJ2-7,CASSFFPEGGSGEQYF
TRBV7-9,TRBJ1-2,CASSQTTGQGGYTF
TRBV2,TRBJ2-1,CASRPGTSSYNEQFF
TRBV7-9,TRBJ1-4,CASSPPPLGFDKLFF
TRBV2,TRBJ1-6,CASRDFWGNSPLHF
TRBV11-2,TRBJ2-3,CASSLVGLADYTDTQYF
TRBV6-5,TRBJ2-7,CASSGGLVEYF
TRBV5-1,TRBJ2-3,CASRAGSTDTQYF
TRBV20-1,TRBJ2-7,CSASPPNLYEQYF
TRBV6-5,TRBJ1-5,CASSYGQGNQPQHF
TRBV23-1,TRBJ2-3,CASTRTGRTDTQYF
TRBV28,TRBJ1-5,CASRQLRPGQGLSYSNQPQHF
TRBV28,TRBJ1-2,CASSFGQTTSGYTF
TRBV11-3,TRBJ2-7,CASSLDPGQGYEQYF
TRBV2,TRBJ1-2,CASSPGGAEGYTF
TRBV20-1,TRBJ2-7,CSASSNRGLSYEQYF
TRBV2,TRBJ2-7,CASSPTYDSYEQYF
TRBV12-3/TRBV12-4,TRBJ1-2,CASSLGGAYGYTF
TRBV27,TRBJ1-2,CASSARGGGYGYTF
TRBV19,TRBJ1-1,CASSIAGEIRGKTEAFF
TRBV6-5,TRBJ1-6,CASSYGGQGNSPLHF
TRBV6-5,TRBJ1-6,CASSPTITGPSIHF
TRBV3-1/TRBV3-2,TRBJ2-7,CASSQAGTPSYEQYF
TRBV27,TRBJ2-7,CASSTTGSEQYF
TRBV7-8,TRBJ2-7,CASSSRGLAGTYEQYF
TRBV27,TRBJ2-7,CASSLSVEQYF